The rows below give T cell receptor beta chains drawn from one sample of a study of cytomegalovirus exposure and HLA in healthy donors. Measured with immunoSEQ multiplex PCR; TCRdb has only the in-frame clones, and not every one. The sample contains about 90,000 clones, 84% of which appear only once. The sequenced material came from PBMCs. These receptors came from a woman in her late teens or twenties in good health and CMV-seropositive. The CDR3 runs from the conserved cysteine through the conserved F or W. The order of the fields is clone size, D gene, J gene, V gene, CDR3 length, CDR3 DNA, CDR3 protein. The D gene is left open where the match is weak. Size is stated for part of the rows, as once, few or many counts, or as a class when the clone is expanded.

-	-	TRBJ2-1	TRBV7-2	14	TGTGCCAGCAGCTTTATCCAGGGTCGCAATGAGCAGTTCTTC	CASSFIQGRNEQFF
-	TRBD1	TRBJ2-2	TRBV2	15	TGTGCCAGCAGTGAAATACCGACAGGGTCCGGGGAGCTGTTTTTT	CASSEIPTGSGELFF
-	-	TRBJ2-3	TRBV5-1	17	TGCGCCAGCAGCTTGGATGGAGAAATGTCTAGCACAGATACGCAGTATTTT	CASSLDGEMSSTDTQYF
-	TRBD1	TRBJ2-1	TRBV7-2	14	TGTGCCAGCAGCCGTAACAGGGGGCGCCGTGAGCAGTTCTTC	CASSRNRGRREQFF
once	-	TRBJ1-1	TRBV4-1	17	TGCGCCAGCAGCCAAGAGTGGGGAGGGCAGGGCAGAACTGAAGCTTTCTTT	CASSQEWGGQGRTEAFF
-	TRBD1	TRBJ1-5	TRBV4-1	16	TGCGCCAGCAGCCAAGAAGGGCAGGGGGCCCATCAGCCCCAGCATTTT	CASSQEGQGAHQPQHF
-	-	TRBJ2-7	TRBV11-3	12	TGTGCCAGCAGCCCAGGGGAGTGGGAGCAGTACTTC	CASSPGEWEQYF
-	-	TRBJ2-1	TRBV27	16	TGTGCCAGCAGTTTATCTAGCGGTAACTCCTACAATGAGCAGTTCTTC	CASSLSSGNSYNEQFF
-	TRBD1	TRBJ1-3	TRBV18	14	TGTGCCAGCTCCGCGTCAGGGGGGCTTGGCACCATATATTTT	CASSASGGLGTIYF
-	-	TRBJ2-3	TRBV7-9	15	TGTGCCAGCAGCCTAGCCAGGGTGGGCACAGATACGCAGTATTTT	CASSLARVGTDTQYF
-	-	TRBJ2-5	TRBV7-7	15	TGTGCCAGCAGCTTACGTGGCTCAGGGGAAGAGACCCAGTACTTC	CASSLRGSGEETQYF
-	TRBD1	TRBJ2-7	TRBV4-1	17	TGCGCCAGCAGCCACATAAGACAGGGGGTTCCCCCCTACGAGCAGTACTTC	CASSHIRQGVPPYEQYF
-	TRBD1	TRBJ2-3	TRBV4-3	18	TGCGCCAGCAGCCAAGACAGGTTTCAGGGGGCAGGTACAGATACGCAGTATTTT	CASSQDRFQGAGTDTQYF
-	TRBD1	TRBJ1-3	TRBV9	15	TGTGCCAGCAGCGCCCGCCAGGGGGCTGGAAACACCATATATTTT	CASSARQGAGNTIYF
-	-	TRBJ2-7	TRBV2	14	TGTGCCAGCGCCGGGATATCCAGCTCCTACGAGCAGTACTTC	CASAGISSSYEQYF
-	-	TRBJ1-4	TRBV7-2	15	TGTGCCAGCAGCTTACAGGTGGCGACTAATGAAAAACTGTTTTTT	CASSLQVATNEKLFF
-	-	TRBJ1-1	TRBV10-3	12	TGTGCCATCAGTGGGACAGCCACTGAAGCTTTCTTT	CAISGTATEAFF
-	-	TRBJ2-7	TRBV7-8	15	TGTGCCAGCAGCTTATCCTCAGGGATCTCCTACGAGCAGTACTTC	CASSLSSGISYEQYF
-	TRBD1	TRBJ1-6	TRBV28	15	TGTGCCAGCAGTTTCCGGACAGGGTCAAATTCACCCCTCCACTTT	CASSFRTGSNSPLHF
-	TRBD1	TRBJ1-1	TRBV7-9	14	TGTGCCAGCAGCTCAGGGGGCGCGGACACTGAAGCTTTCTTT	CASSSGGADTEAFF
-	TRBD2	TRBJ2-3	TRBV6-5	15	TGTGCCAGCAGTCTTAGCGGGGTCGGCACAGATACGCAGTATTTT	CASSLSGVGTDTQYF
-	-	TRBJ1-1	TRBV6-5	13	TGTGCCAGCAGTTACAGGAGGAACACTGAAGCTTTCTTT	CASSYRRNTEAFF
once	TRBD1	TRBJ1-3	TRBV28	13	TGTGCCAGTGGACAGGGGGCTGGAAACACCATATATTTT	CASGQGAGNTIYF
few	TRBD2	TRBJ2-5	TRBV10-3	15	TGTGCCATCAGTGATTCGACTAGCGGGGGTGAGACCCAGTACTTC	CAISDSTSGGETQYF
-	-	TRBJ1-6	TRBV14	13	TGTGCCAGCAGCCGGGCAGGGGTGTCACCCCTCCACTTT	CASSRAGVSPLHF
-	-	TRBJ2-2	TRBV7-6	14	TGTGCCAGCGGGGGGACAGAGAACACCGGGGAGCTGTTTTTT	CASGGTENTGELFF